The next 28 T cell receptor beta chains were all read from a single sample in a study of blood T cell repertoires in COVID-19. The data were produced by immunoSEQ multiplex PCR, yet TCRdb's version contains in-frame clones alone and is incomplete. The table shows over 85,000 clones, with 76% occurring only once. The sample was peripheral blood. These TCRs come from a woman of 80 years or more with acute or convalescent COVID-19.

The chain recombines TRBV28 with TRBJ2-2; 8 bases line up with TRBD2. The trim removed 7 bases at V and 6 bases at J, leaving 4 bases unmatched. The germline CDR1 and CDR2 sequences are MDHEN and SYDVKM. The CDR3 has 13 amino acids. CDR3 DNA sequence: TGTGCCAGCAATGGACTAGCTGCCGGGGAGCTGTTTTTT. This codes for CASNGLAAGELFF.

The chain employs TRBV10-3 and TRBJ1-6; TRBD1 aligns across 7 bases. V lost 3 bases and J lost 10; bases outside the gene matches: 12. Germline V lookup: CDR1 ENHRY, CDR2 SYGVKD. The CDR3 sequence is 16 residues long. The CDR3 DNA reads as TGTGCCATCAGTGATTCTGGGACAGCCGTAGGATCACCCCTCCACTTT. Translating gives CAISDSGTAVGSPLHF.

The rearrangement joins TRBV20-1 to TRBJ1-4; D is uncertain. Germline V gives CDR1 DFQATT, CDR2 SNEGSKA (reference sequence). The CDR3 loop spans 15 amino acids. Trimming pared 3 bases from V and 7 bases from J, leaving 18 bases between. CDR3 amino acids: CSASTDAKTGEKLFF. The CDR3 region has the DNA TGCAGTGCTAGTACCGATGCCAAAACGGGTGAAAAACTGTTTTTT.

The chain combines TRBV6-5 with TRBJ2-5; 7 bases fit TRBD2. The germline gives CDR1 MNHEY, CDR2 SVGAGI. The CDR3 length is 15 residues. The V segment lost 0 bases and the J segment 5 bases; nucleotides outside the gene matches: 6. CDR3 in amino acids: CASSYSLLRGETQYF. CDR3 DNA sequence: TGTGCCAGCAGTTACTCGCTTTTGCGGGGGGAGACCCAGTACTTC.

V and J are TRBV11-2 and TRBJ1-2; tentative D call: TRBD1 (5 bases). V was shortened by 0 bases and J by 11 bases, with 13 bases between the two germline ends. The CDR3 runs 13 residues. In germline, CDR1 is SGHAT, CDR2 FQNNGV. The CDR3, as DNA: TGTGCCAGCAGCTTAGATGGGGTGCGGGGGTACACCTTC. This codes for CASSLDGVRGYTF.

V usage is TRBV18 and J usage is TRBJ2-1; the match to TRBD2 covers 12 bases. The CDR3 extends over 16 amino acids. J gave up 6 bases and V 3 bases, and 6 bases lay outside the gene matches. Germline CDR1 and CDR2: KGHSH and LQKENI. CDR3 loop: CASSPTSGGPINEQFF. In nucleotides, the CDR3 is TGTGCCAGCTCACCGACTAGCGGGGGACCAATCAATGAGCAGTTCTTC.

The chain employs TRBV28 and TRBJ2-7, with 8 nucleotides matching TRBD1. Germline CDR1 is MDHEN and CDR2 is SYDVKM. V was pared by 6 bases and J by 6 bases, with 10 bases of the junction left unmatched. CDR3 length: 14 residues. The CDR3 loop reads CASRPMTTGGEQYF. The CDR3 coding sequence is TGTGCCAGCAGACCAATGACAACAGGGGGCGAGCAGTACTTC.

The gene calls are TRBV25-1 and TRBJ2-5, with D unresolved. This CDR3 comprises 14 residues. In germline, CDR1 is MGHDK, CDR2 SYGVNS. V was cut by 3 bases and J by 1 base, with 9 bases left in between. CDR3 residues: CASSELRPQETQYF. The CDR3 nucleotides are TGTGCCAGCAGTGAGCTCAGGCCCCAAGAGACCCAGTACTTC.

The V and J genes are TRBV5-1 and TRBJ1-4, with 8 bases matching TRBD1. The germline V gene encodes CDR1 SGHRS and CDR2 YFSETQ. This CDR3 contains 15 residues. J gave up 0 bases and V 5 bases, and 3 bases lay outside the gene matches. The CDR3 DNA reads as TGCGCCAGCAGAGGACAGGGCGCAACTAATGAAAAACTGTTTTTT. This encodes CASRGQGATNEKLFF.

The chain joins TRBV5-4 to TRBJ2-6; 8 nucleotides align to TRBD1. The ends lost 1 base at V and 4 bases at J; junction bases unmatched: 4. CDR1 and CDR2 from the germline V gene are SGHNT and YYREEE (reference sequence). CDR3 length equals 16 residues. The CDR3 here is CASSLSRQGGANVLTF. The CDR3 DNA follows: TGTGCCAGCAGCTTGTCCCGACAGGGGGGGGCCAACGTCCTGACTTTC. The full variable domain, in which reference TRBV5-4 and TRBJ2-6 provide the parts outside the CDR3, is ETGVTQSPTHLIKTRGQQVTLRCSSQSGHNTVSWYQQALGQGPQFIFQYYREEENGRGNFPPRFSGLQFPNYSSELNVNALELDDSALYLCASSLSRQGGANVLTFGAGSRLTVL.

The rearrangement links TRBV6-5 to TRBJ2-1; 7 bases map to TRBD2. The ends lost 6 bases at V and 5 bases at J; junction bases unmatched: 4. From germline, CDR1 is MNHEY and CDR2 SVGAGI. This CDR3 has 13 amino acids. The CDR3 region has the DNA TGTGCCAGCAGCCGGGGGGAGAACAATGAGCAGTTCTTC. It encodes CASSRGENNEQFF.

The rearrangement links TRBV5-4 to TRBJ1-2; 8 bases agree with TRBD1. The J segment lost 8 bases and the V segment lost 0 bases, leaving 9 bases of the junction unmatched. CDR3 size: 15 residues. The germline gives CDR1 SGHNT, CDR2 YYREEE (reference sequence). CDR3 residues: CASSLEGQGARGYTF. The CDR3 region has the DNA TGTGCCAGCAGCTTGGAAGGGCAGGGGGCGCGCGGCTACACCTTC.

The chain joins TRBV7-8 to TRBJ2-5, with D perhaps TRBD2 (5 bases). CDR1 is SGHVS, CDR2 FQNEAQ, per germline. This CDR3 is built from 16 residues. V lost 5 bases, J lost 5 bases, and 21 bases lay in between. CDR3 bases: TGTGCCAGCAGCCTGGGTTTCGGGGAGCCGGGGGAGACCCAGTACTTC. Protein product: CASSLGFGEPGETQYF.

The chain joins TRBV7-9 to TRBJ1-6; D might be TRBD1 (6 bases). The CDR3 length is 16 residues. The V end was cut by 2 bases, the J end by 7 bases, with 15 bases between. Germline V gene lookup returns CDR1 SEHNR and CDR2 FQNEAQ (reference sequence). CDR3 DNA sequence: TGTGCCAGCAGCTTATGGAACAGGGCCCCAAATTCACCCCTCCACTTT. This gives the protein CASSLWNRAPNSPLHF. Full variable domain (remainder filled in from reference TRBV7-9 and TRBJ1-6): DTGVSQNPRHKITKRGQNVTFRCDPISEHNRLYWYRQTLGQGPEFLTYFQNEAQLEKSRLLSDRFSAERPKGSFSTLEIQRTEQGDSAMYLCASSLWNRAPNSPLHFGNGTRLTVT.

The gene calls are TRBV6-1 and TRBJ2-7, with D tentatively TRBD2 (6 bases). The V gene lost 3 bases and the J gene lost 11 bases, with 23 bases spanning the gap. The CDR3 is 15 amino acids. Germline CDR1 reads MNHNS; CDR2 reads SASEGT. CDR3 in DNA: TGTGCCAGCAGTGAGGGGGAGGAGGCGGGCCACAGCGAGTACTTC. This translates into CASSEGEEAGHSEYF.

The chain uses TRBV2 and TRBJ1-5; D is perhaps TRBD1 (5 bases). The CDR3 covers 14 residues. V was shortened by 0 bases and J by 6 bases, with 9 bases between the two germline ends. Germline-derived CDR1 and CDR2 are SNHLY and FYNNEI. In DNA, the CDR3 is TGTGCCAGCAGTGAAGCGGGGCAGGCTCAGCCCCAGCATTTT. Amino acid sequence: CASSEAGQAQPQHF.

J is TRBJ1-6 and V is TRBV18; the match to TRBD1 covers 7 bases. The J segment lost 10 bases and the V segment lost 3 bases, leaving 15 bases of the junction unmatched. CDR1 and CDR2 (germline): KGHSH, LQKENI. This CDR3 is 17 amino acids long. As DNA, the CDR3 is TGTGCCAGCTCACCCAGCTTGTTGGGACAGCTTGGCTCACCCCTCCACTTT. Translating it yields CASSPSLLGQLGSPLHF.

This chain connects TRBV5-4 to TRBJ1-2; no reliable D call. V was trimmed by 6 bases and J by 6 bases, leaving 18 bases between them. Per the germline V gene, CDR1 is SGHNT and CDR2 is YYREEE (reference sequence). The CDR3 has 14 residues. CDR3 bases: TGTGCCAGCACCGGGAGAGGGCTAGTCGATGGCTACACCTTC. Residues: CASTGRGLVDGYTF.

The chain carries TRBV4-3 and TRBJ1-5, with D possibly TRBD1 on 5 matching bases. Germline V gene sequence: CDR1 LGHNA, CDR2 YSLEER. V was shortened by 0 bases and J by 7 bases, with 16 bases between the two germline ends. This CDR3 comprises 16 residues. CDR3 amino acids: CASSQEWQGASQPQHF. Written as DNA, the CDR3 is TGCGCCAGCAGCCAAGAATGGCAGGGTGCGAGCCAGCCCCAGCATTTT.

This chain joins TRBV5-1 and TRBJ1-1; tentatively, D is TRBD1 (5 bases). Between the trimmed V and J ends, which lost 0 bases and 4 bases, there was a span of 13 bases. This CDR3 has 15 residues. Germline values: CDR1 SGHRS, CDR2 YFSETQ. The chain's CDR3 is CASSLAGGVGTEAFF. The CDR3 DNA reads TGCGCCAGCAGCTTGGCCGGGGGAGTCGGCACTGAAGCTTTCTTT. Full variable domain (missing parts from reference TRBV5-1 and TRBJ1-1): KAGVTQTPRYLIKTRGQQVTLSCSPISGHRSVSWYQQTPGQGLQFLFEYFSETQRNKGNFPGRFSGRQFSNSRSEMNVSTLELGDSALYLCASSLAGGVGTEAFFGQGTRLTVV.

This chain uses TRBV6-2 or TRBV6-3 with TRBJ2-5; 8 positions match TRBD1. CDR1 is MNHEY and CDR2 is SVGEGT in the germline V gene. The CDR3 has 13 amino acids. The V gene end was trimmed by 6 bases and the J gene end by 4 bases; junction bases not matched to a gene: 4. In nucleotides, the CDR3 is TGTGCCAGCAGCAGGGGGCTAGGAGAGACCCAGTACTTC. Translation gives CASSRGLGETQYF.

The rearrangement joins TRBV19 to TRBJ2-7, with a tentative D call TRBD2 (5 bases). Germline V gives CDR1 LNHDA, CDR2 SQIVND (reference sequence). The germline V and J ends were trimmed by 3 bases and 0 bases, with 9 bases remaining between them. CDR3 length equals 14 residues. The CDR3 sequence is CASSMQRLSYEQYF. CDR3 coding DNA: TGTGCCAGTAGTATGCAGCGGCTCTCCTACGAGCAGTACTTC.

The chain combines TRBV25-1 with TRBJ2-2, with TRBD2 matching 9 bases. V lost 4 bases, J lost 3 bases, and 6 bases stayed unmatched. This CDR3 has 16 residues. CDR1 and CDR2 (germline): MGHDK, SYGVNS. CDR3 in amino acids: CASSALAGTYTGELFF. The CDR3 region has the DNA TGTGCCAGCAGTGCCCTAGCGGGGACCTACACCGGGGAGCTGTTTTTT.

This sequence joins TRBV5-1 and TRBJ2-7, with TRBD1 as a possible D gene (7 bases). Trimming took off 0 bases at V and 3 bases at J, with 10 bases between the two ends. The CDR3 consists of 14 residues. Germline assignment: CDR1 SGHRS and CDR2 YFSETQ. The CDR3 here is CASSLAGGNYEQYF. The CDR3 DNA reads as TGCGCCAGCAGCTTGGCAGGGGGGAACTACGAGCAGTACTTC. The full variable domain, with the rest looked up from reference TRBV5-1 and TRBJ2-7, is KAGVTQTPRYLIKTRGQQVTLSCSPISGHRSVSWYQQTPGQGLQFLFEYFSETQRNKGNFPGRFSGRQFSNSRSEMNVSTLELGDSALYLCASSLAGGNYEQYFGPGTRLTVT.

V and J are TRBV12-3 or TRBV12-4 and TRBJ2-3; a weak D match, TRBD1 (5 bases). V lost 8 bases and J lost 0, with 6 bases in between. The CDR3 spans 12 residues. CDR3: CASGASTDTQYF. The CDR3 DNA is TGTGCCAGCGGGGCTAGCACAGATACGCAGTATTTT.

The V and J genes are TRBV6-5 and TRBJ2-3; D perhaps matches TRBD2 (5 bases). This CDR3 has 14 residues. In germline, CDR1 is MNHEY, CDR2 SVGAGI. The germline V and J ends were trimmed by 6 bases and 1 base, with 11 bases remaining between them. The CDR3 spells CASRETKGTDTQYF. Written as DNA, the CDR3 is TGTGCCAGCAGGGAGACTAAGGGCACAGATACGCAGTATTTT.

This clone appeared a few times. V and J are TRBV30 and TRBJ2-2; 8 bases agree with TRBD2. The germline V gene has CDR1 GTSNPN and CDR2 SVGIG (reference sequence). With 5 bases clipped from V and 6 bases from J, the junction kept 5 bases outside the gene matches. CDR3 size: 13 residues. The CDR3 loop reads CAWGLAIAGELFF. Here the CDR3 DNA reads TGTGCCTGGGGACTAGCAATAGCCGGGGAGCTGTTTTTT.

The chain employs TRBV7-9 and TRBJ1-2; 10 bases fit TRBD1. V dropped 5 bases and J dropped 0; count of bases not matched to a gene: 15. Germline loops: CDR1 SEHNR, CDR2 FQNEAQ (reference sequence). The CDR3 length is 19 residues. In nucleotides, the CDR3 is TGTGCCAGCAGCGGCGCAGACCGGGACAGGGGCCAAACTAACTATGGCTACACCTTC. This codes for CASSGADRDRGQTNYGYTF. Full variable domain (rest looked up from reference TRBV7-9 and TRBJ1-2): DTGVSQNPRHKITKRGQNVTFRCDPISEHNRLYWYRQTLGQGPEFLTYFQNEAQLEKSRLLSDRFSAERPKGSFSTLEIQRTEQGDSAMYLCASSGADRDRGQTNYGYTFGSGTRLTVV.